The 20 T cell receptor beta chains given below trace back to one sample, sequenced in a study of lymphopenia after photon versus proton radiotherapy (dated by TCRdb to the late 2010s). Library preparation used the immunoSEQ multiplex PCR assay. TCRdb retrieved this table from immuneACCESS and kept in-frame rearrangements only. Not all clones are present; in checked studies, unresolved V genes account for under half, and no reason is known for the remainder. Present in this sample are more than 9,500 clones, 88% of which were seen just once. Of the sample, around 3.3% falls within the top ten clones. The sequences come from peripheral blood, collected from a patient treated with photon-based radiotherapy. These receptors were obtained from a man aged 60 to 69 with pancreatic cancer.

This clone turned up a few times. The rearrangement joins TRBV5-6 to TRBJ2-3; 8 positions agree with TRBD2. Germline CDR1 is SGHDT and CDR2 is YYEEEE. The CDR3 is made up of 17 amino acids. V dropped 2 bases and J dropped 4; count of bases not matched to a gene: 12. In nucleotides, the CDR3 is TGTGCCAGCAGCTTAGTGTCGCGGGGGGCCGGGCCAGATACGCAGTATTTT. This codes for CASSLVSRGAGPDTQYF.

The table lists this clone with a count of one. The chain joins TRBV18 to TRBJ1-5; 8 nucleotides match TRBD1. The CDR3 loop spans 14 amino acids. Germline CDR1 and CDR2: KGHSH and LQKENI. V lost 3 bases and J lost 7; bases outside the gene matches: 5. The CDR3 DNA is TGTGCCAGCTCACCTGGACAGGGAAAGCAGCCCCAGCATTTT. It is translated as CASSPGQGKQPQHF.

V is TRBV2 and J is TRBJ1-6; D ambiguous. The CDR3 contains 13 residues. The germline V gene has CDR1 SNHLY and CDR2 FYNNEI. Trimming took 7 bases from V and 6 from J, leaving 10 bases between them. The CDR3 here is CASTPLRNSPLHF. CDR3 nucleotides: TGTGCCAGCACCCCATTGCGTAATTCACCCCTCCACTTT.

The J gene is TRBJ1-5, the V gene TRBV7-9; tentatively, D is TRBD1 (6 bases). V dropped 2 bases and J dropped 4 bases, with 12 bases sitting between them. CDR3 length equals 15 residues. Germline CDR1 reads SEHNR; CDR2 reads FQNEAQ (reference sequence). The CDR3 DNA follows: TGTGCCAGCAGCTTATTTGAGGGGGTAAATCAGCCCCAGCATTTT. Translated: CASSLFEGVNQPQHF.

The CDR3 DNA sequence: TGTGCCTGGAGTCCAGGGGGGCCAGGGCGACACACAGATACGCAGTATTTT. This translates into CAWSPGGPGRHTDTQYF. The chain is built from TRBV30 and TRBJ2-3; a weak D match, TRBD1 (7 bases). The germline V and J ends were trimmed by 2 bases and 2 bases, with 20 bases remaining between them. The CDR3 length is 17 residues. Germline CDR1 and CDR2: GTSNPN and SVGIG (reference sequence).

The chain combines TRBV7-2 with TRBJ2-7, with 11 bases identical to TRBD1. CDR1 and CDR2 (germline): SGHTA, FQGNSA. This CDR3 contains 16 residues. Trimming removed 6 bases from V and 6 bases from J; junction bases left unmatched: 13. CDR3 in DNA: TGTGCCAGCAGTACCGGGTCAAGGACAGGGGGCGGCGAGCAGTACTTC. This codes for CASSTGSRTGGGEQYF.

V and J are TRBV11-2 and TRBJ2-7; 9 nucleotides agree with TRBD2. CDR1 SGHAT and CDR2 FQNNGV come from the germline V gene. Trimming removed 8 bases from V and 3 bases from J; junction bases left unmatched: 11. There are 15 residues in the CDR3. In DNA form, the CDR3 reads TGTGCCAGCGACCCTCTAGCGGGGAACTTCTACGAGCAGTACTTC. Residues: CASDPLAGNFYEQYF.

This clone was seen just once. V gene TRBV6-6 combines with J gene TRBJ1-2; no clear D. Deletions cut 1 base from V and 8 bases from J, with 8 bases between. The CDR3 consists of 12 residues. Germline assignment: CDR1 MNHNY and CDR2 SVGAGI (reference sequence). The CDR3 protein is CASSYWGGGYTF. The CDR3, as DNA: TGTGCCAGCAGTTACTGGGGAGGGGGCTACACCTTC.

A note on this clone: Within the sample, other DNA sequences also encode this same CDR3. J is TRBJ2-7 and V is TRBV9; possible D gene TRBD2, 6 bases. V shed 0 bases and J shed 7 bases, with 14 bases lying between them. The CDR3 contains 14 residues. Germline loops: CDR1 SGDLS, CDR2 YYNGEE. The CDR3 sequence: CASSVEGRGREQYF. The CDR3 DNA is TGTGCCAGCAGCGTAGAGGGGCGGGGTCGGGAGCAGTACTTC. Full variable domain (rest looked up from reference TRBV9 and TRBJ2-7): DSGVTQTPKHLITATGQRVTLRCSPRSGDLSVYWYQQSLDQGLQFLIQYYNGEERAKGNILERFSAQQFPDLHSELNLSSLELGDSALYFCASSVEGRGREQYFGPGTRLTVT.

The chain carries TRBV2 and TRBJ2-1; D is possibly TRBD2 (6 bases). Germline loops: CDR1 SNHLY, CDR2 FYNNEI. Trimming took 9 bases from V and 4 from J, leaving 22 bases between them. The length of the CDR3 is 16 residues. CDR3 sequence: CARNAAGRDPYNEQFF. CDR3 DNA sequence: TGTGCCAGAAATGCGGCGGGGAGAGACCCGTACAATGAGCAGTTCTTC.

This chain links TRBV6-5 with TRBJ1-5; a weak D match, TRBD1 (6 bases). Trimming took off 7 bases at V and 3 bases at J, with 16 bases between the two ends. Germline CDR1 reads MNHEY; CDR2 reads SVGAGI. The CDR3 loop spans 15 amino acids. In DNA, the CDR3 is TGTGCCAGCAAGATGACAGGTAATAACAATCAGCCCCAGCATTTT. Translated, it gives CASKMTGNNNQPQHF.

In its sample, this clone was seen once. V gene TRBV2 combines with J gene TRBJ2-4; D is perhaps TRBD1 (7 bases). The V and J ends lost 6 bases and 5 bases respectively, with 11 bases between them. Germline V gives CDR1 SNHLY, CDR2 FYNNEI. The CDR3 has 13 residues. The CDR3 DNA reads TGTGCCAGCAGGCGGGACAGAGAAAACATTCAGTACTTC. Its translation is CASRRDRENIQYF. Supplemented by reference TRBV2 and TRBJ2-4, the full variable domain reads EPEVTQTPSHQVTQMGQEVILRCVPISNHLYFYWYRQILGQKVEFLVSFYNNEISEKSEIFDDQFSVERPDGSNFTLKIRSTKLEDSAMYFCASRRDRENIQYFGAGTRLSVL.

The CDR3 nucleotides read TGTGCCAGCTCACCACGGGGAAGCGGGGGCACAGATACGCAGTATTTT. Protein product: CASSPRGSGGTDTQYF. The J gene is TRBJ2-3, the V gene TRBV18; 7 bases line up with TRBD2. CDR1 and CDR2 (germline): KGHSH, LQKENI. J lost 1 base, V lost 1 base, and 5 bases had no gene match. This CDR3 is built from 16 residues.

The chain is built from TRBV2 and TRBJ1-6; 7 bases are a match to TRBD1. The CDR3 is made up of 16 amino acids. CDR1 is SNHLY, CDR2 FYNNEI, per germline. The junction had 5 bases not matched to a gene; V was cut back by 6 bases and J by 0 bases. The chain's CDR3 is CASRTDRSSYNSPLHF. Here the CDR3 DNA reads TGTGCCAGCAGGACGGACAGGAGCTCCTATAATTCACCCCTCCACTTT.

The genes are TRBV30 and TRBJ2-7; D might be TRBD1 (5 bases). Trimming stripped 1 base from V and 2 bases from J, with 12 bases between. The CDR3 extends over 14 amino acids. Germline V CDR1 and CDR2: GTSNPN, SVGIG (reference sequence). CDR3 amino acids: CAWSETGTTYEQYF. The CDR3 bases are TGTGCCTGGAGTGAAACAGGAACAACCTACGAGCAGTACTTC.

The chain links TRBV19 to TRBJ1-2; 7 bases map to TRBD1. Germline CDR1 LNHDA, CDR2 SQIVND (reference sequence). This CDR3 comprises 13 residues. J lost 3 bases, V lost 6 bases, and 4 bases had no gene match. CDR3 sequence: CASSLTGDYGYTF. CDR3 coding DNA: TGTGCCAGTAGCCTAACAGGGGACTATGGCTACACCTTC.

The chain has TRBV6-1 and TRBJ2-7; D tentatively fits TRBD1 or TRBD2 (5 bases each). CDR1 MNHNS and CDR2 SASEGT come from the germline V gene. Trimming shortened V by 3 bases and J by 4 bases, and 16 bases separated the two germline ends. This CDR3 has 15 amino acids. The CDR3 loop is CASSERQGPPYEQYF. CDR3 DNA: TGTGCCAGCAGTGAGCGGCAGGGACCGCCTTACGAGCAGTACTTC.

This clone was picked up a small number of times. The genes are TRBV6-1 and TRBJ1-5; D call uncertain. Per the germline V gene, CDR1 is MNHNS and CDR2 is SASEGT. The V end was cut by 0 bases, the J end by 8 bases, with 5 bases between. The CDR3 covers 12 residues. As DNA, the CDR3 is TGTGCCAGCAGTGAAGCTGGAGAGCCCCAGCATTTT. Amino acid sequence: CASSEAGEPQHF.

The V and J genes are TRBV30 and TRBJ1-2; a possible D gene is TRBD1 (6 bases). V lost 2 bases and J lost 6, with 19 bases in between. The germline gives CDR1 GTSNPN, CDR2 SVGIG (reference sequence). The CDR3 extends over 15 amino acids. The CDR3 bases are TGTGCCTGGAGTCGACTAGCAGGGGTGAAGGATGGCTACACCTTC. The encoded protein is CAWSRLAGVKDGYTF.

The gene calls are TRBV18 and TRBJ2-2, with D unresolved. V lost 10 bases, J lost 0 bases, and 15 bases lay in between. The CDR3 length is 15 residues. From germline, CDR1 is KGHSH and CDR2 LQKENI. The CDR3 region is CATYTQSSNTGELFF. The CDR3 bases are TGTGCCACGTACACTCAGTCCTCGAACACCGGGGAGCTGTTTTTT.